These T cell receptor beta chains were read from a single sample in a study of Ad26.COV2.S vaccination and SARS-CoV-2 variants. Sequencing was performed with immunoSEQ multiplex PCR; in TCRdb, only in-frame clones are kept and a portion is missing. This sample has some 350,000 clones, with 92% found just once. The source was peripheral blood, collected after recovery from COVID-19. The receptors here all came from a human donor who had recovered from COVID-19. CDR3s include the opening cysteine and the closing phenylalanine or tryptophan. The order of the fields is CDR3 DNA, CDR3 protein, V gene, J gene, D gene, clone size. D genes are given only for firm matches. Only part of the rows carry a size: once, few, many, or a class if the clone is expanded.

CDR3 DNA: TGTGCCAGCAGCGTAGCGGGTTGGAATTCACCCCTCCACTTT; CDR3 protein: CASSVAGWNSPLHF; V gene: TRBV9; J gene: TRBJ1-6; D gene: NA; clone size: NA
CDR3 DNA: TGTGCCAGCAGCGGGGAACTAAGCACAGATACGCAGTATTTT; CDR3 protein: CASSGELSTDTQYF; V gene: TRBV7-8; J gene: TRBJ2-3; D gene: NA; clone size: NA
CDR3 DNA: TGTGCCAGCTTGGGGGGAAACACCATATATTTT; CDR3 protein: CASLGGNTIYF; V gene: TRBV2; J gene: TRBJ1-3; D gene: NA; clone size: few
CDR3 DNA: TGTGCCAGCAGCTTAGCGAGAAGGGACAGCCGATTCAATGGCTACACCTTC; CDR3 protein: CASSLARRDSRFNGYTF; V gene: TRBV7-6; J gene: TRBJ1-2; D gene: TRBD1; clone size: once
CDR3 DNA: TGCAGCGTTGTTCGAGCGGGGGGACCTTACGAGCAGTACTTC; CDR3 protein: CSVVRAGGPYEQYF; V gene: TRBV29-1; J gene: TRBJ2-7; D gene: TRBD2; clone size: NA
CDR3 DNA: TGTGCCAGCAGTCCCCTTGTTGGGTTCAATGAGCAGTTCTTC; CDR3 protein: CASSPLVGFNEQFF; V gene: TRBV6-5; J gene: TRBJ2-1; D gene: NA; clone size: NA
CDR3 DNA: TGTGCCAGCAGCGTAGAAGGTGTAGCGGGGCCAGATACGCAGTATTTT; CDR3 protein: CASSVEGVAGPDTQYF; V gene: TRBV9; J gene: TRBJ2-3; D gene: TRBD2; clone size: NA
CDR3 DNA: TGTGCCAGTAGTCCCCAGAGGCGACGATCCGAGACCCAGTACTTC; CDR3 protein: CASSPQRRRSETQYF; V gene: TRBV19; J gene: TRBJ2-5; D gene: NA; clone size: NA
CDR3 DNA: TGTGCCATCAGCCTTCTAGCGGGGGGCGCCACAGATACGCAGTATTTT; CDR3 protein: CAISLLAGGATDTQYF; V gene: TRBV10-3; J gene: TRBJ2-3; D gene: TRBD2; clone size: NA
CDR3 DNA: TGTGCCAGCAGTTTCGTGAAACCGGGACAGGGTTTCTACGAGCAGTACTTC; CDR3 protein: CASSFVKPGQGFYEQYF; V gene: TRBV27; J gene: TRBJ2-7; D gene: TRBD1; clone size: once
CDR3 DNA: TGTGCCAGCAGTTTAACCTCCGGGACAGGGAACGGCTACACCTTC; CDR3 protein: CASSLTSGTGNGYTF; V gene: TRBV27; J gene: TRBJ1-2; D gene: TRBD1; clone size: NA
CDR3 DNA: TGTGCCAGCAGACCTAAAAGGGGTATCACTGAAGCTTTCTTT; CDR3 protein: CASRPKRGITEAFF; V gene: TRBV6-5; J gene: TRBJ1-1; D gene: NA; clone size: NA
CDR3 DNA: TGTGCCAGCAGCCCCCGGACAGTCTATAATTCACCCCTCCACTTT; CDR3 protein: CASSPRTVYNSPLHF; V gene: TRBV7-9; J gene: TRBJ1-6; D gene: NA; clone size: many
CDR3 DNA: TGTGCCAGCAGTTACACTGGGGGACTGTACGAGCAGTACTTC; CDR3 protein: CASSYTGGLYEQYF; V gene: TRBV6-5; J gene: TRBJ2-7; D gene: NA; clone size: NA
CDR3 DNA: TGTGCCAGCAGCGGAAAGGACAGGGGGCATTCACCCCTCCACTTT; CDR3 protein: CASSGKDRGHSPLHF; V gene: TRBV7-9; J gene: TRBJ1-6; D gene: TRBD1; clone size: few
CDR3 DNA: TGTGCCAGCAGCGTGGGGGGCTGGACAGATACGCAGTATTTT; CDR3 protein: CASSVGGWTDTQYF; V gene: TRBV9; J gene: TRBJ2-3; D gene: NA; clone size: NA
CDR3 DNA: TGTGCCAGCAGCTTAGCGGGGGGGGGCCAAGAGACCCAGTACTTC; CDR3 protein: CASSLAGGGQETQYF; V gene: TRBV13; J gene: TRBJ2-5; D gene: TRBD2; clone size: NA
CDR3 DNA: TGCAGTGCTAGAGTCGTAGGGTTGAAGTTCTTC; CDR3 protein: CSARVVGLKFF; V gene: TRBV20-1; J gene: TRBJ2-1; D gene: NA; clone size: NA
CDR3 DNA: TGTGCCAGCAGTTTCGAAACGGTGGGGGCAAGTGGCTACACCTTC; CDR3 protein: CASSFETVGASGYTF; V gene: TRBV6-5; J gene: TRBJ1-2; D gene: NA; clone size: NA
CDR3 DNA: TGTGCCAGCAGCCAAGGGCCTTTCTACGAGCAGTACTTC; CDR3 protein: CASSQGPFYEQYF; V gene: TRBV7-9; J gene: TRBJ2-7; D gene: NA; clone size: few
CDR3 DNA: TGTGCCAGCAGTGAAGAGACAGGGTATGGCTACACCTTC; CDR3 protein: CASSEETGYGYTF; V gene: TRBV2; J gene: TRBJ1-2; D gene: TRBD1; clone size: NA
CDR3 DNA: TGTGCCACCAGCACTCAGTACGCCGAGCAGTACTTC; CDR3 protein: CATSTQYAEQYF; V gene: TRBV15; J gene: TRBJ2-7; D gene: NA; clone size: NA
CDR3 DNA: TGTGCCAGCAGCGGGGTTAAGACGGGGAACACTGAAGCTTTCTTT; CDR3 protein: CASSGVKTGNTEAFF; V gene: TRBV11-2; J gene: TRBJ1-1; D gene: NA; clone size: NA